This entry concerns a single T cell receptor beta chain. This record belongs to a study of blood T cell repertoires in COVID-19. How the authors handled the data: From reference gene primer amplification, estimates of nucleated cell counts were derived. Clones were sequenced by immunoSEQ multiplex PCR, and TCRdb holds only the in-frame ones, with some missing. V, J and clone size are taken as reported in that table, and D and trimming were inferred from the DNA itself. The profile covers about 120,000 clones, with 85% appearing a single time and around 6.3% taken by the ten largest. The V and J ends lost 1 base and 2 bases, in that order; junction bases with no gene match: 2. The CDR3 sequence is 14 residues long. CDR1 is GTSNPN, CDR2 SVGIG, per germline (reference sequence).

The specimen sequenced was peripheral blood. This chain uses TRBV30 with TRBJ2-3, with 8 positions matching TRBD1. The receptor was derived from a man of 80 years or more with active or convalescent COVID-19. CDR3 amino acids: CAWSGGQDTDTQYF. CDR3 DNA: TGTGCCTGGAGTGGGGGACAGGACACAGATACGCAGTATTTT.